This T cell receptor beta chain derives from a study of response to subunit inactivated influenza vaccine. Via MiXCR, TCRdb re-called the RT-PCR reads, giving one row per CDR3 protein. The sample carries hundreds of thousands of distinct CDR3 sequences, roughly 10% recorded once. J was trimmed by 1 base and V by 3 bases; bases with no gene match: 3. The CDR3 spans 16 residues. Germline V lookup: CDR1 DFQATT, CDR2 SNEGSKA (reference sequence). The same specimen was also included in a second study, on T cells expressing NK-cell markers. That investigation notes: As the method of synthesis, 5'RACE template switching with UMIs yielded TCR beta cDNA. HCMV serostatus: most of the eight sequenced donors positive, one negative. For several experiments, T cell sorting was restricted to the alpha-beta TCR population by means of an anti-gamma-delta TCR antibody. Six of the donors carried dominant NKG2C+ clonotypes that took up about 1.0-7.0% of their CD8+ T cells. For several donors, these clonotypes were likewise the leading ones in the CD3+CD56-NKG2C+ fraction.

This chain links TRBV20-1 with TRBJ2-7; 16 nucleotides agree with TRBD2. The TCR was taken from a man between 45 and 60 years old who received an inactivated influenza vaccine. The sample in question was PBMCs from blood, obtained on the day of vaccination. This CDR3 reads CSASGGLAGGSYEQYF. The CDR3, as DNA: TGCAGTGCTAGCGGGGGACTAGCGGGAGGGTCCTACGAGCAGTACTTC.